This T cell receptor (beta chain) was sequenced in a study of T cell responses to AZD1222 COVID-19 vaccine. Notes on the study in general: Elevations in Spike-specific TCR breadth and depth followed administration of two AZD1222 doses. Donors, mostly white British, included more females; clonal diversity was possibly underestimated.

Concerning this clone: Antigen: not known.

Profiling relied on immunoSEQ multiplex PCR, and the TCRdb table lists in-frame clones only, not all of them. The profile shows some 100,000 clones, approximately 87% of them singletons. Germline values: CDR1 SGHNT, CDR2 YYREEE (reference sequence). Trimming shortened V by 2 bases and J by 4 bases, and 4 bases separated the two germline ends. The CDR3 is made up of 12 amino acids. This sample comprised peripheral blood, obtained on day 0 of AZD1222 vaccination. The source is an adult in good health. V usage is TRBV5-4 and J usage is TRBJ1-5; D gene ambiguous. The CDR3 nucleotides are TGTGCCAGCAGCTTACCGAATCAGCCCCAGCATTTT. Its protein is CASSLPNQPQHF.